This passage covers 10 T cell receptor beta chains from one sample sequenced in a study of CD8+ T cells in alopecia areata. It was cDNA, reverse transcribed from extracted RNA, that served as the sequencing template. Assay used: immunoSEQ multiplex PCR; TCRdb lists only in-frame clones, some missing. This table holds about 64,000 clones, roughly 46% found once. Sequencing input: NKG2D-low CD8+ T cells sorted from blood. Receptor source: a human donor with alopecia areata.

The J gene is TRBJ2-7, the V gene TRBV29-1; D is undetermined. CDR3 length equals 12 residues. With 1 base removed from V and 2 bases from J, the gap between germline ends came to 6 bases. Germline-derived CDR1 and CDR2 are SQVTM and ANQGSEA. The CDR3 DNA follows: TGCAGCGTTGAAGGCAGTCCCTACGAGCAGTACTTC. Translating gives CSVEGSPYEQYF.

This clone has more than one count but fewer than ten. The CDR3 reads CASSLSLAGNEQFF. The DNA of the CDR3 is TGCGCCAGCAGCCTCTCCCTAGCAGGCAATGAGCAGTTCTTC. The genes are TRBV4-1 and TRBJ2-1; weak D call: TRBD2 (5 bases). The ends were cut back, 4 bases at V and 6 bases at J, with 13 bases in the middle. The CDR3 consists of 14 residues. Germline V CDR1 and CDR2: MGHRA, YSYEKL.

The chain recombines TRBV28 with TRBJ1-2; D uncertain. CDR1 MDHEN and CDR2 SYDVKM come from the germline V gene. The CDR3 covers 16 residues. Deletions cut 5 bases from V and 0 bases from J, with 16 bases between. The CDR3 protein is CASSPRAHGANYGYTF. CDR3 sequence (DNA): TGTGCCAGCAGTCCCCGAGCTCATGGAGCTAACTATGGCTACACCTTC.

V usage is TRBV7-9 and J usage is TRBJ2-7; D gene uncertain. Germline CDR1 reads SEHNR; CDR2 reads FQNEAQ (reference sequence). With 6 bases removed from V and 0 bases from J, the gap between germline ends came to 9 bases. This CDR3 is 13 amino acids long. CDR3 sequence (DNA): TGTGCCAGCAGGGGGTTCGGCTCCTACGAGCAGTACTTC. Residues: CASRGFGSYEQYF.

The chain uses TRBV4-3 and TRBJ2-1, with unresolved D. The V end was cut by 0 bases, the J end by 11 bases, with 11 bases between. Per germline, CDR1 LGHNA and CDR2 YSLEER. The CDR3 totals 13 residues. The CDR3 DNA sequence: TGCGCCAGCAGCCAAGAGAGGATTAGTCAGCAGTTCTTC. Protein sequence: CASSQERISQQFF.

This rearrangement joins TRBV4-1 to TRBJ2-1; TRBD1 matches at 10 bases. The CDR3 spans 16 residues. CDR1 is MGHRA and CDR2 is YSYEKL in the germline V gene. V trimming: 0 bases; J trimming: 5 bases; junction bases outside the gene matches: 4. CDR3 DNA sequence: TGCGCCAGCAGCCAAGATTCTGGGACAGGGGACAATGAGCAGTTCTTC. This codes for CASSQDSGTGDNEQFF.

This chain joins TRBV1 and TRBJ2-1. TRBV1 is a listed pseudogene. The CDR3 sequence is 15 residues long. The CDR3 nucleotides are TGCACCAGCAGCCAAGAGCGAGACCTTTACAATGAGCAGTTCTTC. Translation: CTSSQERDLYNEQFF.

V is TRBV2 and J is TRBJ1-1; 7 bases are a match to TRBD1. This CDR3 contains 15 residues. Germline CDR1 and CDR2: SNHLY and FYNNEI. V trimming: 4 bases; J trimming: 5 bases; junction bases outside the gene matches: 10. CDR3 DNA sequence: TGTGCCAGCAGTGGGACCTCGACAGGGCGGACTGAAGCTTTCTTT. This codes for CASSGTSTGRTEAFF.

Written as DNA, the CDR3 is TGCGCCAGCAGCCCACCCTCCACCGGGGAGCTGTTTTTT. It yields the protein CASSPPSTGELFF. This rearrangement joins TRBV4-1 to TRBJ2-2, with D uncertain. The germline V gene encodes CDR1 MGHRA and CDR2 YSYEKL. V lost 4 bases and J lost 4, with 7 bases in between. This CDR3 comprises 13 residues.

The chain employs TRBV7-9 and TRBJ2-1; 10 nucleotides match TRBD1. Trimming took 1 base from V and 10 from J; bases not matched to a gene: 4. The germline V gene has CDR1 SEHNR and CDR2 FQNEAQ (reference sequence). The CDR3 runs 14 residues. In DNA form, the CDR3 reads TGTGCCAGCAGCTTAGGACAGGGGGCGCAAGAGCAGTTCTTC. It encodes CASSLGQGAQEQFF.